A single sample is the source of the 22 T cell receptor beta chains below, sequenced in a study of blood T cell repertoires in COVID-19. TCRdb's copy holds only in-frame clones and misses some; the assay was immunoSEQ multiplex PCR. Counted here are about 68,000 clones, roughly 80% occurring once; the ten biggest clones make up 23%. The sample consisted of peripheral blood. These receptors all come from a human donor in a cohort sampled during active COVID-19.

The chain combines TRBV30 with TRBJ2-7; D is perhaps TRBD2 (6 bases). This CDR3 region has 12 residues. Trimming took off 2 bases at V and 6 bases at J, with 11 bases between the two ends. Germline V gene data show CDR1 as GTSNPN and CDR2 as SVGIG (reference sequence). The DNA for the CDR3 is TGTGCCTGGAGTTTCCTGACTAGCGAGCAGTACTTC. It yields the protein CAWSFLTSEQYF.

The J gene is TRBJ2-7, the V gene TRBV7-8; TRBD1 matches at 10 bases. With 5 bases clipped from V and 3 bases from J, the junction kept 1 base outside the gene matches. The CDR3 consists of 13 residues. Germline loops: CDR1 SGHVS, CDR2 FQNEAQ. Here the CDR3 DNA reads TGTGCCAGCAGCAGGGACAGGGGCTACGAGCAGTACTTC. Protein: CASSRDRGYEQYF.

This rearrangement joins TRBV5-5 to TRBJ2-5; no reliable D call. V was shortened by 3 bases and J by 4 bases, with 13 bases between the two germline ends. Germline V lookup: CDR1 SGHKS, CDR2 YYEKEE (reference sequence). The CDR3 runs to 14 residues. The CDR3 loop reads CASSSELTAETQYF. CDR3 DNA sequence: TGTGCCAGCAGCTCGGAGCTAACCGCAGAGACCCAGTACTTC. Full variable domain (missing parts from reference TRBV5-5 and TRBJ2-5): DAGVTQSPTHLIKTRGQQVTLRCSPISGHKSVSWYQQVLGQGPQFIFQYYEKEERGRGNFPDRFSARQFPNYSSELNVNALLLGDSALYLCASSSELTAETQYFGPGTRLLVL.

J is TRBJ2-5 and V is TRBV10-3; TRBD2 aligns across 7 bases. The CDR3 has 17 amino acids. The germline V gene has CDR1 ENHRY and CDR2 SYGVKD. Trimming removed 2 bases from V and 5 bases from J; junction bases left unmatched: 14. The CDR3 protein is CAISEGMGLRSGETQYF. The CDR3 bases are TGTGCCATCAGTGAGGGGATGGGACTACGGAGTGGGGAGACCCAGTACTTC.

The rearrangement links TRBV3-1 (or the pseudogene TRBV3-2) to TRBJ1-1; D is undetermined. This CDR3 is 13 amino acids long. V lost 5 bases and J 4 bases, leaving 11 bases between the germline ends. Germline CDR1 is LGHDT and CDR2 is YNNKEL (reference sequence). The CDR3 region is CASSNPGSTEAFF. The CDR3 region has the DNA TGTGCCAGCAGCAACCCCGGGAGCACTGAAGCTTTCTTT.

V and J are TRBV10-1 and TRBJ2-2; 8 bases match TRBD1. J was trimmed by 1 base and V by 5 bases; bases with no gene match: 3. Germline CDR1 is WNHNN and CDR2 is SYGVQD (reference sequence). This CDR3 spans 15 amino acids. The CDR3 reads CASSPGQENTGELFF. The CDR3 DNA reads as TGCGCCAGCAGTCCGGGACAGGAGAACACCGGGGAGCTGTTTTTT.

The chain is built from TRBV11-2 and TRBJ2-3, with 12 bases lining up with TRBD2. The CDR3 length is 17 residues. Trimming cost V 5 bases and J 2 bases; bases outside gene matches: 8. Germline V gene lookup returns CDR1 SGHAT and CDR2 FQNNGV. CDR3 coding DNA: TGTGCCAGCAGCCGAGACGGACTAGCGGGAATCACAGATACGCAGTATTTT. Translation: CASSRDGLAGITDTQYF.

The V call is TRBV6-2 or TRBV6-3, the J call TRBJ2-7; 9 positions agree with TRBD2. After removal of 1 base from V and 5 bases from J, the junction contained 12 bases not matched to a gene. CDR1 and CDR2 from the germline V gene are MNHEY and SVGEGT. This CDR3 has 17 residues. The CDR3 here is CASSYFGLAGPHHEQYF. The CDR3 DNA follows: TGTGCCAGCAGTTACTTTGGGCTAGCGGGACCCCATCACGAGCAGTACTTC.

The rearrangement joins TRBV24-1 to TRBJ2-3; 7 bases align to TRBD1. CDR1 and CDR2 (germline): KGHDR, SFDVKD. The CDR3 spans 14 residues. Unmatched junction bases numbered 2, after V lost 5 bases and J lost 1 base. CDR3 region: CATSVGGRTDTQYF. The CDR3 DNA follows: TGTGCCACCAGTGTAGGGGGCCGCACAGATACGCAGTATTTT.

The CDR3 loop reads CASMGRGNSPLHF. The CDR3 DNA reads TGTGCCAGCATGGGTCGGGGAAATTCACCCCTCCACTTT. The chain recombines TRBV7-9 with TRBJ1-6; D unclear. This CDR3 has 13 residues. Trimming cost V 7 bases and J 7 bases, with 11 bases left between them. The germline V gene has CDR1 SEHNR and CDR2 FQNEAQ (reference sequence).

The rearrangement uses TRBV7-9 and TRBJ2-1, with 9 bases that match TRBD2. CDR3 length: 14 amino acids. Losses at the gene ends were 4 bases for V and 5 bases for J; bases not matched to a gene: 3. Germline V CDR1 and CDR2: SEHNR, FQNEAQ (reference sequence). Here the CDR3 reads CASSSGLANNEQFF. DNA for the CDR3: TGTGCCAGCAGCTCGGGACTAGCTAACAATGAGCAGTTCTTC.

V is TRBV5-1 and J is TRBJ2-1, with 9 bases that match TRBD1. CDR1 is SGHRS and CDR2 is YFSETQ in the germline V gene. The CDR3 spans 14 residues. V trimming: 3 bases; J trimming: 9 bases; junction bases outside the gene matches: 7. The chain's CDR3 is CASSSTGGTGEQFF. DNA of the CDR3: TGCGCCAGCAGCTCGACAGGGGGAACTGGTGAGCAGTTCTTC. Looking up the rest from reference TRBV5-1 and TRBJ2-1 gives the full variable domain: KAGVTQTPRYLIKTRGQQVTLSCSPISGHRSVSWYQQTPGQGLQFLFEYFSETQRNKGNFPGRFSGRQFSNSRSEMNVSTLELGDSALYLCASSSTGGTGEQFFGPGTRLTVL.

The chain has TRBV6-5 and TRBJ2-7; TRBD1 might be the D (6 bases). Trimming stripped 5 bases from V and 2 bases from J, with 10 bases between. Germline loops: CDR1 MNHEY, CDR2 SVGAGI. This CDR3 is built from 13 residues. CDR3 DNA: TGTGCCAGCAGTAGGGACAAGGCCTACGAGCAGTACTTC. This gives the protein CASSRDKAYEQYF.

The chain is built from TRBV5-8 and TRBJ1-6, with 9 nucleotides matching TRBD1. The CDR3 contains 16 residues. The V and J ends lost 4 bases and 10 bases, in that order; junction bases with no gene match: 12. From germline, CDR1 is SGHTS and CDR2 YDEGEE. The CDR3 reads CASSPTGTGNHSPLHF. CDR3 sequence (DNA): TGTGCCAGCAGCCCTACCGGGACAGGGAATCACTCACCCCTCCACTTT.

This clone appeared once. J is TRBJ1-6 and V is TRBV5-4, with D unresolved. CDR1 is SGHNT, CDR2 YYREEE, per germline (reference sequence). V dropped 0 bases and J dropped 7 bases, with 5 bases sitting between them. The CDR3 spans 13 residues. CDR3 coding DNA: TGTGCCAGCAGCTTGGATTCAAATTCACCCCTCCACTTT. Its translation: CASSLDSNSPLHF.

V is TRBV19 and J is TRBJ2-5; 7 nucleotides line up with TRBD1. The V segment lost 3 bases and the J segment 5 bases; nucleotides outside the gene matches: 9. Germline V CDR1 and CDR2: LNHDA, SQIVND (reference sequence). This CDR3 has 15 residues. CDR3 sequence (DNA): TGTGCCAGTAGTATCAACAGGGGAGAAGGGGAGACCCAGTACTTC. It encodes CASSINRGEGETQYF.

The CDR3 DNA sequence: TGTGCCAGCCTTATGGAGGTAGCGCCTTTCAATGAGCAGTTCTTC. It yields the protein CASLMEVAPFNEQFF. The rearrangement uses TRBV9 and TRBJ2-1; a weak D match, TRBD2 (5 bases). Germline CDR1 is SGDLS and CDR2 is YYNGEE. CDR3 length equals 15 residues. V lost 7 bases and J 6 bases, leaving 20 bases between the germline ends.

This chain links TRBV2 with TRBJ1-5; D is possibly TRBD1 (6 bases). The length of the CDR3 is 15 residues. The germline V gene has CDR1 SNHLY and CDR2 FYNNEI. V was cut by 6 bases and J by 3 bases, with 15 bases left in between. The CDR3 region is CASRHGQSDNQPQHF. The CDR3 DNA reads TGTGCCAGCAGGCACGGACAGTCTGACAATCAGCCCCAGCATTTT.

The rearrangement links TRBV6-1 to TRBJ1-2; D unresolved. V dropped 2 bases and J dropped 3 bases, with 10 bases sitting between them. This CDR3 comprises 14 residues. Per germline, CDR1 MNHNS and CDR2 SASEGT. The CDR3 DNA reads as TGTGCCAGCAGTGAATTCAGGTCGCACTATGGCTACACCTTC. Translating gives CASSEFRSHYGYTF.

The gene calls are TRBV10-3 and TRBJ2-1, with 10 bases fitting TRBD1. Germline CDR1 reads ENHRY; CDR2 reads SYGVKD. V gave up 2 bases and J gave up 7 bases; unmatched junction bases: 8. This CDR3 has 16 residues. The CDR3 is CAISEARDRGRNEQFF. The DNA for the CDR3 is TGTGCCATCAGTGAGGCAAGAGACAGGGGGCGGAATGAGCAGTTCTTC.

In this sample, this clone turned up a few times. J is TRBJ1-5 and V is TRBV12-1; the table's D call, TRBD1, was not checked against the DNA. TRBV12-1 is deemed a pseudogene. CDR3 length equals 19 residues. CDR3 nucleotides: TGTGCCAGCAGCTTTAGGGCCGACAGTTCGGAAAAAATCAATCAGCCCCAGCATTTT. This sequence encodes CASSFRADSSEKINQPQHF.

V usage is TRBV18 and J usage is TRBJ1-1; D is undetermined. The germline CDR1 and CDR2 sequences are KGHSH and LQKENI. This CDR3 has 13 amino acids. Trimming left V 3 bases short and J 3 bases short, with 8 bases between. The CDR3 spells CASSPAPHTEAFF. DNA for the CDR3: TGTGCCAGCTCACCGGCCCCTCACACTGAAGCTTTCTTT.